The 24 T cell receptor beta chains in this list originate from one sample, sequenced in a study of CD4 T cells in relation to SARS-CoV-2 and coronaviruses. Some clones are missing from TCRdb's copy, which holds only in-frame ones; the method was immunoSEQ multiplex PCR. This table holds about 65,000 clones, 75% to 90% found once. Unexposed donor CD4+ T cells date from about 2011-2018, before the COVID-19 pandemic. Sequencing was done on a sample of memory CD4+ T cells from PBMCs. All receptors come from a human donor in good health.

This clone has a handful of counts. CDR3: CASSPPGRVDGYTF. The CDR3 DNA reads as TGTGCCAGCAGCCCCCCGGGTCGAGTTGACGGCTACACCTTC. The rearrangement links TRBV3-1 (or the pseudogene TRBV3-2) to TRBJ1-2; no reliable D call. Looked up from germline, CDR1 is LGHDT and CDR2 is YNNKEL (reference sequence). V lost 4 bases to trimming and J lost 8 bases, with 17 bases between them. The CDR3 spans 14 residues.

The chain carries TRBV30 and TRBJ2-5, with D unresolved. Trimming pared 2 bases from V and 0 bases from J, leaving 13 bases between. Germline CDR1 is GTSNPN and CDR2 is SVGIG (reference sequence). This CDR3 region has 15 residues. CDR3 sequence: CAWSIGFLDQETQYF. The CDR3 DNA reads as TGTGCCTGGAGTATAGGGTTTCTGGACCAAGAGACCCAGTACTTC.

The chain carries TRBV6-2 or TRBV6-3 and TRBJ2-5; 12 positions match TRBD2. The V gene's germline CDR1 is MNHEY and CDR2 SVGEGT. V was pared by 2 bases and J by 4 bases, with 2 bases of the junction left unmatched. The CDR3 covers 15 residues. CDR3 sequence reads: CASSYPSGGGETQYF. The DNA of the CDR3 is TGTGCCAGCAGTTACCCTAGCGGGGGGGGAGAGACCCAGTACTTC.

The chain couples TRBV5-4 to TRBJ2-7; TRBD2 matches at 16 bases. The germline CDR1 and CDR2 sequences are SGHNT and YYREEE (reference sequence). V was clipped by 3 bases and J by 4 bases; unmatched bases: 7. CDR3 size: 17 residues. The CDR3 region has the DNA TGTGCCAGCAGCTGGGGACTAGCGGGGGGGACATCTTACGAGCAGTACTTC. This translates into CASSWGLAGGTSYEQYF.

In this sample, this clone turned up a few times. In nucleotides, the CDR3 is TGTGCCAGCTCACCTACGGGACAGACCATCTACGAGCAGTACTTC. This sequence encodes CASSPTGQTIYEQYF. The V call is TRBV18, the J call TRBJ2-7; the match to TRBD1 covers 7 bases. The CDR3 length is 15 residues. Germline-derived CDR1 and CDR2 are KGHSH and LQKENI. Trimming at V came to 3 bases and at J to 3 bases, leaving 8 bases not matched to a gene. The full variable domain, its missing parts supplied by reference TRBV18 and TRBJ2-7, is NAGVMQNPRHLVRRRGQEARLRCSPMKGHSHVYWYRQLPEEGLKFMVYLQKENIIDESGMPKERFSAEFPKEGPSILRIQQVVRGDSAAYFCASSPTGQTIYEQYFGPGTRLTVT.

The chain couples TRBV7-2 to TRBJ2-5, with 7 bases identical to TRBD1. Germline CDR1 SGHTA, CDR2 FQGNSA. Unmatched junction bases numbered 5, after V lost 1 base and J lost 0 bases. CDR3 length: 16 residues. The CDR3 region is CASSLGGRGYQETQYF. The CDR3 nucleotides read TGTGCCAGCAGCTTAGGCGGCAGGGGGTACCAAGAGACCCAGTACTTC.

CDR3: CAWSRTRSTYNEQFF. CDR3 DNA sequence: TGTGCCTGGAGTCGGACTCGTTCCACCTACAATGAGCAGTTCTTC. V and J are TRBV30 and TRBJ2-1, with D tentatively TRBD2 (5 bases). V lost 2 bases and J lost 2, with 13 bases in between. Germline V lookup: CDR1 GTSNPN, CDR2 SVGIG (reference sequence). This CDR3 region has 15 residues.

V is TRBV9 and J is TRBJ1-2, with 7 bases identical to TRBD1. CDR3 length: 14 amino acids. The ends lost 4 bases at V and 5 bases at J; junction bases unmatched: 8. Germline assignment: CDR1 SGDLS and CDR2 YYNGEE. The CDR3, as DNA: TGTGCCAGCAGCCCCAGGGGGGGGCCGTATGGCTACACCTTC. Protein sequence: CASSPRGGPYGYTF.

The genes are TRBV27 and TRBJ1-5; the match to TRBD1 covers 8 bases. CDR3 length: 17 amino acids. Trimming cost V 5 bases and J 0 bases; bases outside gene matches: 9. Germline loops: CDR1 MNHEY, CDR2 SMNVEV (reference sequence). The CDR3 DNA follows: TGTGCCAGCAGTCCCCGGACAGGGACCGTTAGCAATCAGCCCCAGCATTTT. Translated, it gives CASSPRTGTVSNQPQHF.

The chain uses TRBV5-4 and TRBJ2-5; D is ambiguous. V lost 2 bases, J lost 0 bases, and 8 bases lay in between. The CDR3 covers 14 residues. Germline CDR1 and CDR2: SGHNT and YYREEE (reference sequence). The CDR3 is CASSLAGYQETQYF. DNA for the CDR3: TGTGCCAGCAGCTTAGCTGGGTACCAAGAGACCCAGTACTTC.

Here the CDR3 DNA reads TGTGCCAGCAAGGGGGTGGCTAATGAAAAACTGTTTTTT. This sequence encodes CASKGVANEKLFF. J is TRBJ1-4 and V is TRBV4-2; perhaps TRBD1 as D (6 bases). From germline, CDR1 is LGHNA and CDR2 YNFKEQ. The V end was cut by 7 bases, the J end by 3 bases, with 9 bases between. The CDR3 has 13 amino acids.

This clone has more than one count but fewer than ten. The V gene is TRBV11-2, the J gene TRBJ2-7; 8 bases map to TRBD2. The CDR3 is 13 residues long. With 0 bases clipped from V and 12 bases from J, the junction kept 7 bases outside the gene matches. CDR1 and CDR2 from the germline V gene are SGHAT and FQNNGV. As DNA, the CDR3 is TGTGCCAGCAGCTTAGAAGGCGGGGGGCCCCGGTACTTC. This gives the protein CASSLEGGGPRYF.

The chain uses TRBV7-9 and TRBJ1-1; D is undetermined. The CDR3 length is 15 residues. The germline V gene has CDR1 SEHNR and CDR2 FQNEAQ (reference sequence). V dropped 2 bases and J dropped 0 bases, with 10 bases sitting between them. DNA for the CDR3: TGTGCCAGCAGCTTATCCAGTAACATGAACACTGAAGCTTTCTTT. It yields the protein CASSLSSNMNTEAFF.

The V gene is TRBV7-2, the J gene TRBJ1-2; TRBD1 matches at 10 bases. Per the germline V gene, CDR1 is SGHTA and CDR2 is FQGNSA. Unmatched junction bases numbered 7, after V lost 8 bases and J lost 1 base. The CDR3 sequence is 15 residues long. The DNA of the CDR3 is TGTGCCAGCGGAGGGGACAGGGGATTTAACTATGGCTACACCTTC. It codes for CASGGDRGFNYGYTF.

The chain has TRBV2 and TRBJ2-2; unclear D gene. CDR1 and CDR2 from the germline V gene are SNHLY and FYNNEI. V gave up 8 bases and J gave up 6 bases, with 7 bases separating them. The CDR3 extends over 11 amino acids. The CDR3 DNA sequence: TGTGCCAGCGAATATTCCGGGGAGCTGTTTTTT. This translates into CASEYSGELFF.

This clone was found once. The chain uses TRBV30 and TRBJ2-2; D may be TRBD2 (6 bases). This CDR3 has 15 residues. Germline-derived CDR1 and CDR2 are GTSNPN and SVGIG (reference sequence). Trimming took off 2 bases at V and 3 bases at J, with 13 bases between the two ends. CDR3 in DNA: TGTGCCTGGAGTTTCCCAGGGAGGTACACCGGGGAGCTGTTTTTT. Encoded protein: CAWSFPGRYTGELFF.

Here the CDR3 reads CASSLGGGELDTQYF. The CDR3 coding sequence is TGTGCCAGCAGCTTAGGCGGGGGCGAATTGGATACGCAGTATTTT. The chain uses TRBV7-9 and TRBJ2-3; D is possibly TRBD2 (7 bases). Germline CDR1 and CDR2: SEHNR and FQNEAQ (reference sequence). V gave up 1 base and J gave up 6 bases, with 14 bases separating them. CDR3 length: 15 amino acids.

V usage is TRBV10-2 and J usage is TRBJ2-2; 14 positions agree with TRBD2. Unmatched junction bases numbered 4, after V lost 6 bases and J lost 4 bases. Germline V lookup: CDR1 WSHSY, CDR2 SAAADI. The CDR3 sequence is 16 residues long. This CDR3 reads CASRTSGRAGTGELFF. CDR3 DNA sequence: TGCGCCAGCAGGACTAGCGGGAGGGCTGGCACCGGGGAGCTGTTTTTT.

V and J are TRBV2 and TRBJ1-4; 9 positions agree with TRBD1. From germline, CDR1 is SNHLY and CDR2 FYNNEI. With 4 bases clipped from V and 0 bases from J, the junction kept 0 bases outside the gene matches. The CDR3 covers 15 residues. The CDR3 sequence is CASSGQGATNEKLFF. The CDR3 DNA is TGTGCCAGCAGTGGACAGGGGGCAACTAATGAAAAACTGTTTTTT.

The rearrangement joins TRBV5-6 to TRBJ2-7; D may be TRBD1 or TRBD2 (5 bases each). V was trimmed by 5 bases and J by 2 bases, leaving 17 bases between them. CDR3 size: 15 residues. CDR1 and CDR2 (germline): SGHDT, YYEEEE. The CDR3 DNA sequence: TGTGCCAGCAGTTCTCATCCGGGGCCGCCCTACGAGCAGTACTTC. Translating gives CASSSHPGPPYEQYF.

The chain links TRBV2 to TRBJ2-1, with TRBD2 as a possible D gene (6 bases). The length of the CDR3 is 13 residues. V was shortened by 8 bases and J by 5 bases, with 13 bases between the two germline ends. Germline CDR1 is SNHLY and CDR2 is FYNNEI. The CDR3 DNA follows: TGTGCCAGCTTGCGGGACGGACACAATGAGCAGTTCTTC. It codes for CASLRDGHNEQFF.

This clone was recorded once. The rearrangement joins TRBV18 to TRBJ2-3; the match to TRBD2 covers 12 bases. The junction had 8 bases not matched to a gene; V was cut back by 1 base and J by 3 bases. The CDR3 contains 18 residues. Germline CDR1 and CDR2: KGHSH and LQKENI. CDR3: CASSPLSLAGGLTDTQYF. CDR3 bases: TGTGCCAGCTCACCACTATCACTAGCGGGGGGTTTGACAGATACGCAGTATTTT.

The CDR3 loop reads CASSYGRGGVFNYGYTF. The CDR3 DNA reads TGTGCCAGCAGTTACGGACGCGGGGGGGTGTTTAACTATGGCTACACCTTC. This chain links TRBV28 with TRBJ1-2, with D possibly being TRBD1 (5 bases). V lost 4 bases to trimming and J lost 1 base, with 19 bases between them. The CDR3 sequence is 17 residues long. The V gene's germline CDR1 is MDHEN and CDR2 SYDVKM.

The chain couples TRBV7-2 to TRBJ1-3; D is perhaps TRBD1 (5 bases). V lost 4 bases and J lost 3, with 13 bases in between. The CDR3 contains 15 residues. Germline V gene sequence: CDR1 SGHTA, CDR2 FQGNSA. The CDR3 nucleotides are TGTGCCAGCAGCTCTCCGACAGTTAGTGGAAACACCATATATTTT. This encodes CASSSPTVSGNTIYF.